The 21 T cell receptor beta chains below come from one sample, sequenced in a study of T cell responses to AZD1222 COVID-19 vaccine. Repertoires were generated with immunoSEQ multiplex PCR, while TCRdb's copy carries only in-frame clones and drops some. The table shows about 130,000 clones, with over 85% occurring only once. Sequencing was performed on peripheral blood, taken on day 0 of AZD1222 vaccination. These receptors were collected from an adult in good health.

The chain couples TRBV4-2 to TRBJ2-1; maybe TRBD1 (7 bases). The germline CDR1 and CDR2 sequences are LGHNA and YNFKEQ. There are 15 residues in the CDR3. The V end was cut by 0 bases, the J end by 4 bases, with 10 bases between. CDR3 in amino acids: CASSQDRGDYNEQFF. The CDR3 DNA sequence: TGTGCCAGCAGCCAAGACAGGGGGGATTACAATGAGCAGTTCTTC.

The CDR3 DNA reads as TGTGCCAGCAGTGCCCGACTAGCTCTGTCGGCAGATACGCAGTATTTT. This gives the protein CASSARLALSADTQYF. This rearrangement joins TRBV6-1 to TRBJ2-3; 7 nucleotides line up with TRBD2. This CDR3 contains 16 residues. The V gene's germline CDR1 is MNHNS and CDR2 SASEGT. The junction had 11 bases not matched to a gene; V was cut back by 4 bases and J by 4 bases.

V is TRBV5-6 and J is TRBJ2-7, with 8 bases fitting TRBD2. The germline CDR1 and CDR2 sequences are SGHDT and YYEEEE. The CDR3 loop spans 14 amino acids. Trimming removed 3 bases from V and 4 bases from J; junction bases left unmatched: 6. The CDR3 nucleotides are TGTGCCAGCAGCTACGGGCCTAGCGGGTACGAGCAGTACTTC. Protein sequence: CASSYGPSGYEQYF.

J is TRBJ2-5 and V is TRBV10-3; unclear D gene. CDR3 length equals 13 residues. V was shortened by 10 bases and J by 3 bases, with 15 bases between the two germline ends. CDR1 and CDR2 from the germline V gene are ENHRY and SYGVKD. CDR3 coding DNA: TGTGCCACCGGAACCCGACAAGAAGAGACCCAGTACTTC. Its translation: CATGTRQEETQYF.

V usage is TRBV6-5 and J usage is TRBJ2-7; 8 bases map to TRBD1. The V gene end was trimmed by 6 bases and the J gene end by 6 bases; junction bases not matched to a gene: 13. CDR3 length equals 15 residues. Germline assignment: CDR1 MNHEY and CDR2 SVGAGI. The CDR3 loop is CASRASGTGYREQYF. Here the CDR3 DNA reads TGTGCCAGCAGAGCCTCCGGGACAGGATATCGCGAGCAGTACTTC.

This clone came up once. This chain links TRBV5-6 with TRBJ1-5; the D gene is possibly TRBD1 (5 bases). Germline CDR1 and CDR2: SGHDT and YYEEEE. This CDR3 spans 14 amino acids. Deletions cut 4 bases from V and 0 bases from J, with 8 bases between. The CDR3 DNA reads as TGTGCCAGCAGCCCCGGGGCTAGCAATCAGCCCCAGCATTTT. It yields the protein CASSPGASNQPQHF.

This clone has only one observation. This chain's CDR3 is CASSFYTGQGLGYTF. The CDR3 DNA reads as TGTGCCAGCAGCTTCTACACGGGCCAGGGACTTGGCTACACCTTC. V and J are TRBV7-9 and TRBJ1-2; D might be TRBD1 (5 bases). The CDR3 runs to 15 residues. Trimming pared 3 bases from V and 7 bases from J, leaving 18 bases between. Germline V CDR1 and CDR2: SEHNR, FQNEAQ (reference sequence).

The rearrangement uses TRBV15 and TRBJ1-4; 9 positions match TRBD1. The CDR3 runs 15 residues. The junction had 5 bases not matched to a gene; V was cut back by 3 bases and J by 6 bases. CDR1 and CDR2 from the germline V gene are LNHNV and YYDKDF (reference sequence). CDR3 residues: CATSSLQGADEKLFF. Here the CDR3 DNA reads TGTGCCACCAGCAGCCTACAGGGGGCGGATGAAAAACTGTTTTTT.

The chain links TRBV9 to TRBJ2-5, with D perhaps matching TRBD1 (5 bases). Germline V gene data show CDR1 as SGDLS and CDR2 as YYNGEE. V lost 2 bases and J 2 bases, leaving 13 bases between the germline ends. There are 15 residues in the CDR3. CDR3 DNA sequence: TGTGCCAGCAGCGTGACAGCCTCACTACAAGAGACCCAGTACTTC. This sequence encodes CASSVTASLQETQYF.

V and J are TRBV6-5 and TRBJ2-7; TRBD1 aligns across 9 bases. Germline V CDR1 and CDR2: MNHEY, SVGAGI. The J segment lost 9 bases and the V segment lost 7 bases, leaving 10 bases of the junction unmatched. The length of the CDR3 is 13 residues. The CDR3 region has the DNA TGTGCCAGCATACTGACAGGGGGAAAGGGGCAGTACTTC. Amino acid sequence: CASILTGGKGQYF.

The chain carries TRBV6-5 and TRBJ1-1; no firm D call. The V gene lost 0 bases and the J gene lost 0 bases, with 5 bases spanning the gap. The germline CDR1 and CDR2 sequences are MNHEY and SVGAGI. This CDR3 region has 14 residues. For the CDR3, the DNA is TGTGCCAGCAGTTACTCAGGGTTGAACACTGAAGCTTTCTTT. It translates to CASSYSGLNTEAFF.

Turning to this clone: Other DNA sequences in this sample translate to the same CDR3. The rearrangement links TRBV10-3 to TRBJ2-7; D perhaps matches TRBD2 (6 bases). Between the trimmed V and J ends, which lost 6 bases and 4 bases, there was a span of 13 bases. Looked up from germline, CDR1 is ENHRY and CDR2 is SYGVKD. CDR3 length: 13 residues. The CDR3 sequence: CAISGTGGYEQYF. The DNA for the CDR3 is TGTGCCATCAGCGGGACTGGAGGGTACGAGCAGTACTTC.

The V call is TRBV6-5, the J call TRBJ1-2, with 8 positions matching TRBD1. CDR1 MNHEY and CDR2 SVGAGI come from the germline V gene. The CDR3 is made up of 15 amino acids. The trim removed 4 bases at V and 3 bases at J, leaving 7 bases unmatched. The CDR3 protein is CASSFAPDRDYGYTF. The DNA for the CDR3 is TGTGCCAGCAGTTTCGCACCGGACAGGGACTATGGCTACACCTTC.

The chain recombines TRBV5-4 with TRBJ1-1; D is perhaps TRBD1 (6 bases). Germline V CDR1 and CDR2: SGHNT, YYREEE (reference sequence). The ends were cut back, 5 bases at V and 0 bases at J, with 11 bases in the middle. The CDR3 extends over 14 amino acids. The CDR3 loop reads CASRDSSMNTEAFF. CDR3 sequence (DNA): TGTGCCAGCAGGGACAGCAGCATGAACACTGAAGCTTTCTTT.

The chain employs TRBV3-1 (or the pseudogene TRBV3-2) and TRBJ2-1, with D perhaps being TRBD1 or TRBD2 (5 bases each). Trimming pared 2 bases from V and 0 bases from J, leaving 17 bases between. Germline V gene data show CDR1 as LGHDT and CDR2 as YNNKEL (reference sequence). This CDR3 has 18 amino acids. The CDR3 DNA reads TGTGCCAGCAGCCAAAACCTGGGACCCCCGAGCTCCTACAATGAGCAGTTCTTC. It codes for CASSQNLGPPSSYNEQFF.

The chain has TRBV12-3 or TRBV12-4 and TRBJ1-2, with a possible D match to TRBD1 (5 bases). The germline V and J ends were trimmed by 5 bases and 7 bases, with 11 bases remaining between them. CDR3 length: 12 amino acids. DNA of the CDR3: TGTGCCAGCAGTCAGGGAGGAGGTGGCTACACCTTC. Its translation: CASSQGGGGYTF.

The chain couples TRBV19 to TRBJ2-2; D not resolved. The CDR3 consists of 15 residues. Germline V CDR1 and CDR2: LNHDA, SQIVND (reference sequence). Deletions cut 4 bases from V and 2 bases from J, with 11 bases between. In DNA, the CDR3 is TGTGCCAGTAGTAGAAGATCATATAACACCGGGGAGCTGTTTTTT. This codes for CASSRRSYNTGELFF.

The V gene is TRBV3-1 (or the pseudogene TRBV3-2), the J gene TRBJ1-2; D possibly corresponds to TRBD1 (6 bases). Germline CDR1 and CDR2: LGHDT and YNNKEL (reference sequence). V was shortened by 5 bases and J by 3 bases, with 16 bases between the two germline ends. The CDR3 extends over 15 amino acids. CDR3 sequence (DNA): TGTGCCAGCAGCGCCCCGACAGGTCGGGACTATGGCTACACCTTC. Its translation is CASSAPTGRDYGYTF.

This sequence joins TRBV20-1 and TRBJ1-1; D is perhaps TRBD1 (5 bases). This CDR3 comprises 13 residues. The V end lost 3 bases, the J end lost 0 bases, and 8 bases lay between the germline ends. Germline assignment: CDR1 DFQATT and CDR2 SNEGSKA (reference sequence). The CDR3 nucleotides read TGCAGTGCTAGTAGACAGCTGAACACTGAAGCTTTCTTT. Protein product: CSASRQLNTEAFF.

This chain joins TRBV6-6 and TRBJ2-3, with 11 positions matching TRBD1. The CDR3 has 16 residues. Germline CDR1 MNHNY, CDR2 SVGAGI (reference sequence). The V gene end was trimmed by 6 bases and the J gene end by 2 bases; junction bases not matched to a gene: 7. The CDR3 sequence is CASSGQGAENTDTQYF. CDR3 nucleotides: TGTGCCAGCAGCGGACAGGGGGCGGAAAACACAGATACGCAGTATTTT.

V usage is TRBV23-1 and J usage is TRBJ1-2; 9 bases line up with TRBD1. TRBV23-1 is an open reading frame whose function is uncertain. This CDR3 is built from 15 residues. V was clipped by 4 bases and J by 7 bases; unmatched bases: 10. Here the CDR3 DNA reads TGCGCCAGCAGTCGTACCACGGGACAGGGTGGTGGCTACACCTTC. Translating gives CASSRTTGQGGGYTF.